Presented here are 28 T cell receptor beta chains from one specimen sequenced in a study of CD8+ T cells in alopecia areata. Reverse transcribed after extraction, RNA yielded cDNA as the sequencing template. Produced via immunoSEQ multiplex PCR; TCRdb's table is partial and in-frame only. In the table there are about 140,000 clones, roughly 53% of which are singletons. The specimen comprised CD4+ T cells sorted from blood, sampled at week 0. The source of these receptors is a human donor with alopecia areata.

This clone was detected a few times. The rearrangement uses TRBV5-1 and TRBJ2-7; no clear D. V dropped 4 bases and J dropped 0 bases, with 8 bases sitting between them. CDR3 length equals 13 residues. The germline CDR1 and CDR2 sequences are SGHRS and YFSETQ. In nucleotides, the CDR3 is TGCGCCAGCAGCGACGGGTCCTCCTACGAGCAGTACTTC. Translated: CASSDGSSYEQYF.

The count of this clone is one. This rearrangement joins TRBV7-8 to TRBJ2-3; 9 bases are shared with TRBD1. The CDR3 runs to 16 residues. From germline, CDR1 is SGHVS and CDR2 FQNEAQ. V was clipped by 0 bases and J by 4 bases; unmatched bases: 5. The CDR3 sequence: CASSLANRGQSDTQYF. The CDR3 nucleotides are TGTGCCAGCAGCTTAGCGAACAGGGGGCAATCAGATACGCAGTATTTT.

This clone has just a few counts. CDR3 nucleotide sequence: TGTGCCAGCAGCGTAGCGGTGACAGGGGGGTACGAGCAGTACTTC. Encoded protein: CASSVAVTGGYEQYF. The V gene is TRBV9, the J gene TRBJ2-7, with 9 bases identical to TRBD1. The CDR3 covers 15 residues. V was clipped by 0 bases and J by 4 bases; unmatched bases: 5. Germline V gene sequence: CDR1 SGDLS, CDR2 YYNGEE.

The chain recombines TRBV10-2 with TRBJ2-5; D not resolved. Germline CDR1 and CDR2: WSHSY and SAAADI. The CDR3 covers 10 residues. V was pared by 5 bases and J by 2 bases, with 0 bases between. CDR3 loop: CASSQETQYF. As DNA, the CDR3 is TGCGCCAGCAGTCAAGAGACCCAGTACTTC.

V is TRBV28 and J is TRBJ2-5, with 13 bases fitting TRBD2. This CDR3 spans 17 amino acids. V trimming: 5 bases; J trimming: 2 bases; junction bases outside the gene matches: 8. Germline CDR1 MDHEN, CDR2 SYDVKM. CDR3: CASSNLGTSGNQETQYF. The DNA of the CDR3 is TGTGCCAGCAGTAATCTCGGGACTAGCGGGAATCAAGAGACCCAGTACTTC.

V gene TRBV6-5 combines with J gene TRBJ1-5; no reliable D call. In germline, CDR1 is MNHEY, CDR2 SVGAGI. V was cut by 5 bases and J by 7 bases, with 12 bases left in between. The CDR3 contains 13 residues. The DNA of the CDR3 is TGTGCCAGCAGTCTGGATGGGTACCAGCCCCAGCATTTT. It translates to CASSLDGYQPQHF.

The chain is built from TRBV9 and TRBJ1-3; D call uncertain. This CDR3 contains 15 residues. Germline V lookup: CDR1 SGDLS, CDR2 YYNGEE. V lost 4 bases and J lost 0, with 11 bases in between. CDR3 protein: CASSPFGVSGNTIYF. The CDR3 nucleotides read TGTGCCAGCAGCCCCTTCGGAGTCTCTGGAAACACCATATATTTT.

This sequence joins TRBV14 and TRBJ2-1; D remains unclear. CDR3 length: 11 amino acids. CDR1 SGHDN and CDR2 FVKESK come from the germline V gene. The V and J ends lost 5 bases and 4 bases respectively, with 3 bases between them. CDR3 DNA sequence: TGTGCCAGCAGCTCTTACAATGAGCAGTTCTTC. The encoded protein is CASSSYNEQFF.

This clone was seen only a few times. The rearrangement joins TRBV23-1 to TRBJ1-5; no clear D gene. TRBV23-1 is an open reading frame, and its role is uncertain. CDR3 length equals 14 residues. Trimming took 11 bases from V and 0 from J, leaving 14 bases between them. CDR3 amino acids: CAYTWHLSNQPQHF. The CDR3 bases are TGCGCCTACACGTGGCACCTTAGCAATCAGCCCCAGCATTTT.

This clone was observed a single time. The rearrangement joins TRBV7-2 to TRBJ1-2; possible D gene TRBD1, 5 bases. This CDR3 is 16 amino acids long. CDR1 is SGHTA, CDR2 FQGNSA, per germline. Trimming removed 6 bases from V and 3 bases from J, with 20 bases in between. The CDR3: CASSQGPGVSDYGYTF. The DNA for the CDR3 is TGTGCCAGCAGTCAGGGTCCCGGGGTCTCCGACTATGGCTACACCTTC. Supplemented by reference TRBV7-2 and TRBJ1-2, the full variable domain reads GAGVSQSPSNKVTEKGKDVELRCDPISGHTALYWYRQSLGQGLEFLIYFQGNSAPDKSGLPSDRFSAERTGGSVSTLTIQRTQQEDSAVYLCASSQGPGVSDYGYTFGSGTRLTVV.

The chain employs TRBV29-1 and TRBJ2-7, with D possibly being TRBD2 (6 bases). Deletions cut 3 bases from V and 5 bases from J, with 11 bases between. The CDR3 is 12 amino acids. Per germline, CDR1 SQVTM and CDR2 ANQGSEA. The CDR3 loop is CSVEEGSHEQYF. CDR3 in DNA: TGCAGCGTTGAGGAGGGCTCTCACGAGCAGTACTTC.

The rearrangement links TRBV15 to TRBJ1-2; D may be TRBD1 (5 bases). V dropped 0 bases and J dropped 4 bases, with 15 bases sitting between them. The CDR3 extends over 16 amino acids. CDR1 is LNHNV, CDR2 YYDKDF, per germline (reference sequence). CDR3 DNA sequence: TGTGCCACCAGCAGAGATCGGGGGAGGGCTGGCTATGGCTACACCTTC. Its translation is CATSRDRGRAGYGYTF.

This clone was found a few times. The V call is TRBV7-9, the J call TRBJ2-1; D unresolved. The CDR3 is made up of 13 amino acids. Germline values: CDR1 SEHNR, CDR2 FQNEAQ (reference sequence). The germline V and J ends were trimmed by 2 bases and 7 bases, with 9 bases remaining between them. Here the CDR3 reads CASSLSLGNEQFF. In DNA form, the CDR3 reads TGTGCCAGCAGCTTATCGTTGGGAAATGAGCAGTTCTTC. The variable domain in full, with the rest retrieved from reference TRBV7-9 and TRBJ2-1, is DTGVSQNPRHKITKRGQNVTFRCDPISEHNRLYWYRQTLGQGPEFLTYFQNEAQLEKSRLLSDRFSAERPKGSFSTLEIQRTEQGDSAMYLCASSLSLGNEQFFGPGTRLTVL.

The genes are TRBV27 and TRBJ2-7; weak D call: TRBD2 (6 bases). This CDR3 is 13 amino acids long. Deletions cut 5 bases from V and 2 bases from J, with 10 bases between. Germline CDR1 is MNHEY and CDR2 is SMNVEV (reference sequence). CDR3: CASSRGGAYEQYF. Here the CDR3 DNA reads TGTGCCAGCAGTCGCGGAGGGGCCTACGAGCAGTACTTC.

This clone occurred once. The V and J genes are TRBV27 and TRBJ1-5; no reliable D call. Trimming left V 2 bases short and J 1 base short, with 12 bases between. Germline-derived CDR1 and CDR2 are MNHEY and SMNVEV (reference sequence). This CDR3 spans 16 amino acids. The chain's CDR3 is CASSLVAGESNQPQHF. CDR3 DNA sequence: TGTGCCAGCAGTTTAGTTGCGGGAGAGAGCAATCAGCCCCAGCATTTT.

The chain uses TRBV7-9 and TRBJ1-4; TRBD1 matches 10 bases. CDR3 length: 16 amino acids. From germline, CDR1 is SEHNR and CDR2 FQNEAQ (reference sequence). With 2 bases clipped from V and 8 bases from J, the junction kept 8 bases outside the gene matches. CDR3 in DNA: TGTGCCAGCAGCTTACAATCGGGACAGGGGAAGGAAAAACTGTTTTTT. Protein sequence: CASSLQSGQGKEKLFF.

The chain couples TRBV5-1 to TRBJ2-7, with 8 bases identical to TRBD1. CDR3 length: 14 amino acids. Trimming at V came to 6 bases and at J to 3 bases, leaving 8 bases not matched to a gene. Per germline, CDR1 SGHRS and CDR2 YFSETQ. This CDR3 is CASKPGTGGYEQYF. For the CDR3, the DNA is TGCGCCAGCAAACCCGGGACAGGTGGCTACGAGCAGTACTTC. The variable domain in full, with the rest retrieved from reference TRBV5-1 and TRBJ2-7, is KAGVTQTPRYLIKTRGQQVTLSCSPISGHRSVSWYQQTPGQGLQFLFEYFSETQRNKGNFPGRFSGRQFSNSRSEMNVSTLELGDSALYLCASKPGTGGYEQYFGPGTRLTVT.

V gene TRBV29-1 combines with J gene TRBJ2-7, with 11 bases fitting TRBD1. J lost 2 bases, V lost 4 bases, and 4 bases had no gene match. Germline loops: CDR1 SQVTM, CDR2 ANQGSEA. The CDR3 runs 14 residues. CDR3: CSVVGQGVTYEQYF. DNA for the CDR3: TGCAGCGTTGTGGGACAGGGGGTAACCTACGAGCAGTACTTC.

This clone was seen more than once but under ten times. DNA for the CDR3: TGCGCCAGCAGCCAGGTTCCATTGACAGGGCGAAACACCATATATTTT. It translates to CASSQVPLTGRNTIYF. V usage is TRBV4-1 and J usage is TRBJ1-3; 7 bases line up with TRBD1. In germline, CDR1 is MGHRA, CDR2 YSYEKL. There are 16 residues in the CDR3. V lost 3 bases to trimming and J lost 5 bases; unmatched junction nucleotides: 10.

This clone was recorded only once. The rearrangement uses TRBV7-2 and TRBJ2-5, with a possible D match to TRBD1 (6 bases). Trimming stripped 5 bases from V and 2 bases from J, with 18 bases between. Germline lookup yields CDR1 SGHTA and CDR2 FQGNSA. The CDR3 is made up of 16 amino acids. CDR3 residues: CASSQTKWGPQETQYF. The CDR3 DNA follows: TGTGCCAGCAGCCAGACCAAATGGGGGCCGCAAGAGACCCAGTACTTC.

This clone was seen once. The J gene is TRBJ2-5, the V gene TRBV7-6; 7 nucleotides align to TRBD2. The V segment lost 2 bases and the J segment 5 bases; nucleotides outside the gene matches: 5. CDR1 is SGHVS, CDR2 FNYEAQ, per germline. There are 14 residues in the CDR3. The CDR3 loop reads CASSLIGGTETQYF. The CDR3 nucleotides are TGTGCCAGCAGCTTAATCGGGGGGACGGAGACCCAGTACTTC.

The CDR3 nucleotides are TGCGCCAGCAGCGCGCACAGGGGTGGGAGGCTCTATGGCTACACCTTC. Its protein is CASSAHRGGRLYGYTF. The V and J genes are TRBV4-1 and TRBJ1-2; 7 bases are shared with TRBD1. This CDR3 is built from 16 residues. The V gene's germline CDR1 is MGHRA and CDR2 YSYEKL. V gave up 5 bases and J gave up 4 bases; unmatched junction bases: 13.

The V call is TRBV29-1, the J call TRBJ2-2, with 7 bases aligning to TRBD1. This CDR3 is 14 amino acids long. CDR1 SQVTM and CDR2 ANQGSEA come from the germline V gene. J lost 0 bases, V lost 6 bases, and 4 bases had no gene match. The CDR3 is CSVGTDSNTGELFF. Here the CDR3 DNA reads TGCAGCGTGGGGACAGATTCGAACACCGGGGAGCTGTTTTTT.

The rearrangement uses TRBV29-1 and TRBJ2-2; D remains unclear. Trimming took 4 bases from V and 6 from J, leaving 12 bases between them. Germline V gene sequence: CDR1 SQVTM, CDR2 ANQGSEA. This CDR3 comprises 13 residues. The CDR3 loop is CSVVVSYAGELFF. As DNA, the CDR3 is TGCAGCGTTGTTGTTTCCTATGCCGGGGAGCTGTTTTTT.

This clone has only one observation. This rearrangement joins TRBV15 to TRBJ1-5; 8 bases map to TRBD1. CDR3 length: 13 residues. The V segment lost 9 bases and the J segment 12 bases; nucleotides outside the gene matches: 13. Germline lookup yields CDR1 LNHNV and CDR2 YYDKDF (reference sequence). CDR3 residues: CATRGQGLQDQHF. As DNA, the CDR3 is TGTGCCACTCGAGGACAGGGCCTACAGGACCAGCATTTT.

This sequence joins TRBV7-2 and TRBJ1-1; 8 positions agree with TRBD1. CDR3 length: 15 amino acids. The J segment lost 1 base and the V segment lost 6 bases, leaving 7 bases of the junction unmatched. Germline V gene data show CDR1 as SGHTA and CDR2 as FQGNSA. Written as DNA, the CDR3 is TGTGCCAGCAGACCTTCCCAGGGGGCGAACACTGAAGCTTTCTTT. Protein: CASRPSQGANTEAFF.

The gene calls are TRBV19 and TRBJ1-2, with unresolved D. The CDR3 is 15 residues long. V lost 4 bases and J lost 3, with 15 bases in between. Germline V gene data show CDR1 as LNHDA and CDR2 as SQIVND (reference sequence). CDR3 DNA sequence: TGTGCCAGTAGTAAGAGCCCGGGTCTCCACTATGGCTACACCTTC. This sequence encodes CASSKSPGLHYGYTF.

V gene TRBV30 combines with J gene TRBJ1-3, with 9 bases lining up with TRBD1. The CDR3 has 18 amino acids. With V trimmed by 2 bases and J by 0 bases, 11 bases remained unmatched. Germline V lookup: CDR1 GTSNPN, CDR2 SVGIG (reference sequence). CDR3 amino acids: CAWSSSTGGTFSGNTIYF. The DNA of the CDR3 is TGTGCCTGGAGTTCCTCGACAGGGGGAACCTTCTCTGGAAACACCATATATTTT.